A selection of T cell receptor beta chains follows, all from one sample in a study of T cells after yellow fever vaccination. One entry per CDR3 protein results from TCRdb running MiXCR on the 5' RACE reads. Counted here are 240,000 or so distinct CDR3 sequences, 6% to 7.5% occurring once; the ten biggest clones make up more than 0.8%. Sequencing used CD4+ T cells sorted from PBMCs, obtained 15 days after the yellow fever booster vaccination. The source of these receptors is a man younger than 45 who received the YFV17D yellow fever vaccine. Both conserved end residues are part of each CDR3. D genes are given only for firm matches. Rows give clone size only sometimes, using once, few, many, or a class for an expanded clone.

clone_size	d_call	j_call	v_call	cdr3_aa	cdr3_nt
many	TRBD2	TRBJ2-3	TRBV28	CASTTSGGTSTDTQYF	TGTGCCAGCACCACCAGCGGGGGTACTAGCACAGATACGCAGTATTTT
.	.	TRBJ2-1	TRBV5-1	CASSPGGNEKQFF	TGCGCCAGCAGCCCCGGCGGGAATGAGAAGCAGTTCTTC
many	TRBD2	TRBJ2-1	TRBV11-2	CASSPRLAWGDEQFF	TGTGCCAGCAGCCCCCGACTAGCCTGGGGCGATGAGCAGTTCTTC
.	TRBD2	TRBJ2-5	TRBV5-1	CASSTETSGKTQYF	TGCGCCAGCAGCACAGAGACTAGCGGGAAGACCCAGTACTTC
.	.	TRBJ2-7	TRBV7-2	CASSSTGSYEKYF	TGTGCCAGCAGCTCAACTGGATCCTACGAGAAGTACTTC
.	TRBD1	TRBJ1-3	TRBV20-1	CSATGQVNTIYF	TGCAGTGCTACGGGACAGGTCAACACCATATATTTT
many	TRBD1	TRBJ2-1	TRBV9	CASSVGQGPYNEQFF	TGTGCCAGCAGCGTAGGACAGGGGCCCTACAATGAGCAGTTCTTC
.	.	TRBJ1-6	TRBV5-1	CASSLVAGSDSPLHF	TGCGCCAGCAGCTTGGTGGCAGGGTCGGATTCACCCCTCCACTTT
few	TRBD2	TRBJ2-1	TRBV5-1	CASSLGLAVGNEQFF	TGCGCCAGCAGCTTAGGACTAGCGGTGGGCAATGAGCAGTTCTTC
.	TRBD1	TRBJ2-3	TRBV28	CASSSGQGQALTDTQYF	TGTGCCAGCAGTTCGGGACAGGGGCAAGCCCTCACAGATACGCAGTATTTT
few	TRBD2	TRBJ2-7	TRBV28	CASSLGTTPYEQYF	TGTGCCAGCAGTTTAGGGACTACCCCCTACGAGCAGTACTTC
.	TRBD1	TRBJ2-2	TRBV28	CASSLEGQGSSNTGELFF	TGTGCCAGCAGTTTAGAGGGACAGGGGTCTTCGAACACCGGGGAGCTGTTTTTT
few	TRBD1	TRBJ2-6	TRBV5-1	CASSSTGGRANVLTF	TGCGCCAGCAGCTCCACAGGGGGCAGGGCCAACGTCCTGACTTTC
few	.	TRBJ1-1	TRBV29-1	CSVALQGNTEAFF	TGCAGCGTTGCCCTCCAGGGGAACACTGAAGCTTTCTTT
few	TRBD2	TRBJ2-3	TRBV2	CASSEGLLAAGTDTQYF	TGTGCCAGCAGTGAAGGATTGCTAGCGGCTGGCACAGATACGCAGTATTTT
.	TRBD1	TRBJ1-2	TRBV12-3/TRBV12-4	CASSKGQNYYGYTF	TGTGCCAGCAGCAAGGGACAGAACTACTATGGCTACACCTTC
many	.	TRBJ1-1	TRBV11-2	CASSLQGNKNTEAFF	TGTGCCAGCAGCTTACAGGGGAACAAGAACACTGAAGCTTTCTTT
many	.	TRBJ2-3	TRBV20-1	CSELTLGDTQYF	TGCAGTGAGCTCACCCTAGGGGATACGCAGTATTTT
few	.	TRBJ2-7	TRBV19	CASSRELGGGEQYF	TGTGCCAGTAGTAGGGAACTGGGGGGCGGCGAGCAGTACTTC
.	.	TRBJ2-7	TRBV30	CAWSVGSVYEQYF	TGTGCCTGGAGTGTGGGGAGTGTATACGAGCAGTACTTC
.	TRBD2	TRBJ2-2	TRBV20-1	CSAIDAGGRFF	TGCAGTGCTATTGACGCCGGGGGGAGATTTTTT
.	TRBD2	TRBJ2-1	TRBV24-1	CATGTSGKNEQFF	TGTGCCACCGGGACTAGCGGGAAGAATGAGCAGTTCTTC
few	.	TRBJ1-1	TRBV20-1	CSAPRTLNTEAFF	TGCAGTGCTCCCCGGACCTTGAACACTGAAGCTTTCTTT
many	TRBD2	TRBJ2-1	TRBV5-1	CASSSRTSGRATYNEQFF	TGCGCCAGCAGCTCCCGGACTAGCGGGAGGGCCACGTACAATGAGCAGTTCTTC
many	TRBD2	TRBJ2-2	TRBV12-3/TRBV12-4	CASSLEVLRGAGELFF	TGTGCCAGCAGTTTAGAAGTCCTCCGGGGGGCCGGGGAGCTGTTTTTT
many	.	TRBJ1-1	TRBV7-9	CASSFGKMGTEAFF	TGTGCCAGCAGCTTCGGGAAGATGGGCACTGAAGCTTTCTTT
few	.	TRBJ2-3	TRBV2	CASSLTTNTQYF	TGTGCCAGCAGCTTGACCACGAATACGCAGTATTTT
few	TRBD2	TRBJ2-1	TRBV30	CAWKGTSGFGGEQFF	TGTGCCTGGAAAGGGACTAGCGGGTTCGGGGGGGAGCAGTTCTTC